This T cell receptor beta chain was sequenced during a study of T cells in Graves' hyperthyroidism and ophthalmopathy. This clonotype was found many times. Amplified regions were TCR beta CDR3 sequences from RNA transcripts. Using the HTBI primer set, a first-round RT-PCR was run on the TCR CDR3. TCRdb ran MiXCR on the multiplex PCR reads and lists one entry per CDR3 protein. The data contain about 700,000 distinct CDR3 sequences, 13% to 15% of them seen just once; the ten biggest clones take up about 10%. The V end lost 5 bases, the J end lost 4 bases, and 27 bases lay between the germline ends. The CDR3 length is 18 residues. In germline, CDR1 is DFQATT, CDR2 SNEGSKA (reference sequence).

Specimen: blood. The V gene is TRBV20-1, the J gene TRBJ1-5; possible D gene TRBD1, 5 bases. This receptor was identified in a woman aged 18-30 years with Graves' hyperthyroidism. The CDR3: CSAHTPTWIGGNNQPQHF. CDR3 coding DNA: TGCAGTGCTCATACTCCCACCTGGATCGGGGGAAATAATCAGCCCCAGCATTTT.